Below are 8 T cell receptor beta chains sequenced from a single sample in a study of T cell responses to AZD1222 COVID-19 vaccine. TCRdb's copy holds only in-frame clones and misses some; the assay was immunoSEQ multiplex PCR. The repertoire has around 100,000 clones, roughly 80% of them found once; the top ten carry about 9%. This specimen was peripheral blood, taken on day 0 of AZD1222 vaccination. The receptor source for this set is an adult in good health.

V is TRBV6-5 and J is TRBJ2-1; D gene ambiguous. Germline assignment: CDR1 MNHEY and CDR2 SVGAGI. This CDR3 is built from 13 residues. Trimming removed 5 bases at V and 6 bases at J, with 11 bases between. Written as DNA, the CDR3 is TGTGCCAGCAGTAACGGCGAACGCAATGAGCAGTTCTTC. Translated, it gives CASSNGERNEQFF.

The chain combines TRBV24-1 with TRBJ1-2, with 7 bases identical to TRBD1. This CDR3 is 14 amino acids long. J lost 5 bases, V lost 3 bases, and 5 bases had no gene match. Germline loops: CDR1 KGHDR, CDR2 SFDVKD. CDR3 DNA sequence: TGTGCCACCAGTGATCCGGACAGGAGTTATGGCTACACCTTC. It codes for CATSDPDRSYGYTF.

The table lists this clone with a count of one. The genes are TRBV28 and TRBJ1-4; D may be TRBD1 (5 bases). Trimming stripped 2 bases from V and 8 bases from J, with 9 bases between. The CDR3 extends over 13 amino acids. Germline V gene data show CDR1 as MDHEN and CDR2 as SYDVKM. CDR3 sequence reads: CASSLRGEEKLFF. The CDR3 nucleotides read TGTGCCAGCAGTTTAAGGGGCGAAGAAAAACTGTTTTTT. The full variable domain, in which reference TRBV28 and TRBJ1-4 provide the parts outside the CDR3, is DVKVTQSSRYLVKRTGEKVFLECVQDMDHENMFWYRQDPGLGLRLIYFSYDVKMKEKGDIPEGYSVSREKKERFSLILESASTNQTSMYLCASSLRGEEKLFFGSGTQLSVL.

The chain couples TRBV10-3 to TRBJ2-2, with 9 bases lining up with TRBD2. The CDR3 spans 15 residues. The J segment lost 4 bases and the V segment lost 4 bases, leaving 4 bases of the junction unmatched. Germline V gene data show CDR1 as ENHRY and CDR2 as SYGVKD. CDR3 coding DNA: TGTGCCATCAGTGGCGGACTAGCGACCACCGGGGAGCTGTTTTTT. Translation: CAISGGLATTGELFF.

The genes are TRBV19 and TRBJ1-2, with 7 positions matching TRBD1. V was clipped by 3 bases and J by 6 bases; unmatched bases: 4. The V gene's germline CDR1 is LNHDA and CDR2 SQIVND (reference sequence). The CDR3 sequence is 13 residues long. CDR3 DNA: TGTGCCAGTAGTATCCAGGGGGTGAATGGCTACACCTTC. This gives the protein CASSIQGVNGYTF.

The chain combines TRBV28 with TRBJ1-4; no reliable D call. This CDR3 has 17 residues. Trimming shortened V by 6 bases and J by 7 bases, and 24 bases separated the two germline ends. From germline, CDR1 is MDHEN and CDR2 SYDVKM. The CDR3 DNA is TGTGCCAGCAGACCTTACGCCCGAGGCTCTATCCCTGAAAAACTGTTTTTT. This sequence encodes CASRPYARGSIPEKLFF.

This chain links TRBV23-1 with TRBJ1-1, with D possibly being TRBD1 (6 bases). TRBV23-1 is an open reading frame, and its role is uncertain. The CDR3 consists of 13 residues. V lost 7 bases and J lost 7, with 16 bases in between. This CDR3 is CASTRQGRDEAFF. CDR3 nucleotides: TGCGCCAGCACAAGGCAGGGGAGGGATGAAGCTTTCTTT.

The chain links TRBV11-3 to TRBJ2-1; 8 nucleotides line up with TRBD2. Germline V gene sequence: CDR1 SGHNT, CDR2 YENEEA. This CDR3 comprises 15 residues. V lost 4 bases and J lost 2; bases outside the gene matches: 4. The CDR3 sequence: CASSSGGVPYNEQFF. CDR3 coding DNA: TGTGCCAGCAGCTCCGGGGGGGTACCCTACAATGAGCAGTTCTTC.